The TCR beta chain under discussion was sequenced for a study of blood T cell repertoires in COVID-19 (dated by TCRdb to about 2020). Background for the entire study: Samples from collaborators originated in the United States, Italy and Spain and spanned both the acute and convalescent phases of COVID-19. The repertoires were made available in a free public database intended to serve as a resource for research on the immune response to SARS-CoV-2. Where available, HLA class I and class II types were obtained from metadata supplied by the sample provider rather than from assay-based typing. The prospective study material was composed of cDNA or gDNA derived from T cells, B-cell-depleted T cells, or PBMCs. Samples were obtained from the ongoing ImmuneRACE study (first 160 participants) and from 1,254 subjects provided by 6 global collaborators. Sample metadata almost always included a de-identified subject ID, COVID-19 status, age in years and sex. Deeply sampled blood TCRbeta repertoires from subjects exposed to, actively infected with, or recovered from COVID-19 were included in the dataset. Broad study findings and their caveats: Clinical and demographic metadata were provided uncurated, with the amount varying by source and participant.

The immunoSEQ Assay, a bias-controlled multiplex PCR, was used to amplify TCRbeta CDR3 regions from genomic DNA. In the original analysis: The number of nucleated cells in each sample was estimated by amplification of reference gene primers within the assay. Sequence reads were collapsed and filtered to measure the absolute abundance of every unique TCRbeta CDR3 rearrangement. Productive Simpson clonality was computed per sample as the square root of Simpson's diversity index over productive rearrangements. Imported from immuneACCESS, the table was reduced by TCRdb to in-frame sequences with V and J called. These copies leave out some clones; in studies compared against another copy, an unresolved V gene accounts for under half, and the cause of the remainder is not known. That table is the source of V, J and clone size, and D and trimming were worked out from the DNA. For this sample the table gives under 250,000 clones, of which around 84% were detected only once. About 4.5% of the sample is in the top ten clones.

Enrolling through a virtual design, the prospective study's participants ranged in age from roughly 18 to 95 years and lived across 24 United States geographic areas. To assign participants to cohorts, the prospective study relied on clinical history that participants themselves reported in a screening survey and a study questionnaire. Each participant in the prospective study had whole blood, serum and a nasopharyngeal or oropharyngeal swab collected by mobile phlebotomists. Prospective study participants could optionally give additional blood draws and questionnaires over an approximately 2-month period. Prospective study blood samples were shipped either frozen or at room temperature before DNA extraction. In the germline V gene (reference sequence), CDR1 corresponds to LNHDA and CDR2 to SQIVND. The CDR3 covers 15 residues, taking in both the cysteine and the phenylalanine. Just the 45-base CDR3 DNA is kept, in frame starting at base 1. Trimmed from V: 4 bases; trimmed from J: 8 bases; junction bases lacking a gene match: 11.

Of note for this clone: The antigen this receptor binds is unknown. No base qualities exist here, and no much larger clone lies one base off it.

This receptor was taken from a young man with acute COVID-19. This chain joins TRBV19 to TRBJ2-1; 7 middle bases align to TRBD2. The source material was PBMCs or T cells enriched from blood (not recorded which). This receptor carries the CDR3 CASSTEGGGGDEQFF. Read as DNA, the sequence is TGTGCCAGTAGTACCGAGGGCGGGGGAGGCGATGAGCAGTTCTTC.